One T cell receptor (beta chain) is described in this entry. This sample was taken from a study of control samples from healthy donors and cancer patients. TCRdb's table, derived via immunoSEQ multiplex PCR, lists solely in-frame clones and lacks some. The sample lists some 96,000 clones, roughly 87% occurring once. The receptor was isolated from a woman in her fifties or sixties in good health. Sequenced material: blood.

The CDR3: CASSQSGRALNEQFF. The CDR3 DNA is TGTGCCAGCAGTCAAAGCGGGAGGGCCCTCAATGAGCAGTTCTTC. V gene TRBV6-5 combines with J gene TRBJ2-1, with 10 bases that match TRBD2. J lost 6 bases, V lost 5 bases, and 7 bases had no gene match. There are 15 residues in the CDR3. Germline V gene lookup returns CDR1 MNHEY and CDR2 SVGAGI.